The 13 T cell receptor beta chains below all came from one sample that was sequenced in a study of blood T cell repertoires in COVID-19. This table comes from immunoSEQ multiplex PCR, and its TCRdb copy is limited to in-frame clones, with some not included. The sample comprises around 140,000 clones, roughly 84% of which are singletons, and 8.9% rests with the top ten. Sequences were obtained from peripheral blood. The receptor source for this set is a man younger than 40 with COVID-19, enrolled during active disease.

The chain links TRBV19 to TRBJ2-7; the D gene is possibly TRBD1 (6 bases). The CDR3 covers 14 residues. Trimming cost V 3 bases and J 0 bases, with 9 bases left between them. Germline V lookup: CDR1 LNHDA, CDR2 SQIVND (reference sequence). This CDR3 reads CASSIKTGSYEQYF. The CDR3 DNA reads as TGTGCCAGTAGTATTAAGACAGGCTCCTACGAGCAGTACTTC.

This clone turned up a few times. One junction end disagrees with the germline gene, perhaps due to a read error. The rearrangement joins TRBV7-7 to TRBJ2-2; 9 nucleotides match TRBD1. The germline V gene has CDR1 SSHAT and CDR2 FNYEAQ (reference sequence). This CDR3 has 16 residues. As DNA, the CDR3 is TGTGCTAGCAGCACCCTGGGGACAGGGCAAGCCGGGGAGCTGTTTTTT. Translated: CASSTLGTGQAGELFF.

The genes are TRBV9 and TRBJ1-5; the match to TRBD1 covers 8 bases. V was pared by 3 bases and J by 6 bases, with 5 bases of the junction left unmatched. This CDR3 has 14 amino acids. Germline-derived CDR1 and CDR2 are SGDLS and YYNGEE. The CDR3 loop reads CASSGRGQGQPQHF. Here the CDR3 DNA reads TGTGCCAGCAGCGGCAGGGGGCAAGGTCAGCCCCAGCATTTT.

The V call is TRBV19, the J call TRBJ2-7; TRBD1 matches 10 bases. The V and J ends lost 5 bases and 2 bases, in that order; junction bases with no gene match: 0. Germline V gives CDR1 LNHDA, CDR2 SQIVND (reference sequence). The CDR3 spans 13 residues. CDR3 coding DNA: TGTGCCAGTAGTGGGACAGGGGCCTACGAGCAGTACTTC. It is translated as CASSGTGAYEQYF.

The chain has TRBV4-2 and TRBJ2-1; TRBD2 matches 7 bases. Trimming took 0 bases from V and 7 from J; bases not matched to a gene: 6. CDR1 is LGHNA, CDR2 YNFKEQ, per germline. The CDR3 covers 15 residues. The CDR3 bases are TGTGCCAGCAGCCAAGATTCGGCTAGCGGAAATGAGCAGTTCTTC. Translation: CASSQDSASGNEQFF.

As to this clone: The same CDR3 can be traced to other DNA sequences in this sample. This chain links TRBV11-3 with TRBJ2-5, with 7 bases matching TRBD2. The germline CDR1 and CDR2 sequences are SGHNT and YENEEA. The CDR3 runs 13 residues. Unmatched junction bases numbered 0, after V lost 1 base and J lost 4 bases. The CDR3 sequence is CASSLVAGETQYF. CDR3 sequence (DNA): TGTGCCAGCAGCTTAGTAGCGGGAGAGACCCAGTACTTC.

V gene TRBV28 combines with J gene TRBJ1-5; D is ambiguous. V dropped 1 base and J dropped 9 bases, with 4 bases sitting between them. The germline V gene has CDR1 MDHEN and CDR2 SYDVKM. The CDR3 has 11 amino acids. The CDR3 DNA follows: TGTGCCAGCAGTTTATTTCGGCCCCAGCATTTT. Translated: CASSLFRPQHF. The variable domain in full, completed from reference TRBV28 and TRBJ1-5, reads DVKVTQSSRYLVKRTGEKVFLECVQDMDHENMFWYRQDPGLGLRLIYFSYDVKMKEKGDIPEGYSVSREKKERFSLILESASTNQTSMYLCASSLFRPQHFGDGTRLSIL.

The chain has TRBV7-9 and TRBJ2-7; no clear D. This CDR3 has 12 residues. The V end was cut by 5 bases, the J end by 0 bases, with 5 bases between. Germline V gene lookup returns CDR1 SEHNR and CDR2 FQNEAQ (reference sequence). The CDR3 loop reads CASSPNSYEQYF. The CDR3 region has the DNA TGTGCCAGCAGCCCCAACTCCTACGAGCAGTACTTC.

This clone was recorded once. V usage is TRBV7-9 and J usage is TRBJ2-7; 7 bases line up with TRBD1. CDR3 length: 14 amino acids. Trimming removed 1 base from V and 3 bases from J; junction bases left unmatched: 3. Germline V gene sequence: CDR1 SEHNR, CDR2 FQNEAQ (reference sequence). CDR3 bases: TGTGCCAGCAGCTTAGAGGGGGCCTACTACGAGCAGTACTTC. This encodes CASSLEGAYYEQYF.

The rearrangement links TRBV2 to TRBJ2-3; D is uncertain. The CDR3 contains 14 residues. Per the germline V gene, CDR1 is SNHLY and CDR2 is FYNNEI. Trimming took 2 bases from V and 3 from J, leaving 9 bases between them. In DNA, the CDR3 is TGTGCCAGCAGTGAATCGAGGCCAACAGATACGCAGTATTTT. Protein product: CASSESRPTDTQYF.

This chain uses TRBV5-1 with TRBJ2-1, with 14 bases that match TRBD2. J was trimmed by 5 bases and V by 4 bases; bases with no gene match: 11. This CDR3 comprises 18 residues. Germline V lookup: CDR1 SGHRS, CDR2 YFSETQ. The DNA for the CDR3 is TGCGCCAGCAGCGCGACGAGCCCGGGACTAGCGGGAGACAATGAGCAGTTCTTC. It translates to CASSATSPGLAGDNEQFF.

By frequency in the sample, this clone is large. The chain combines TRBV14 with TRBJ1-2, with a possible D match to TRBD1 (5 bases). Trimming removed 0 bases at V and 2 bases at J, with 10 bases between. CDR3 length: 15 residues. Per the germline V gene, CDR1 is SGHDN and CDR2 is FVKESK. The DNA of the CDR3 is TGTGCCAGCAGCCAAGAGCGGCAGGGCAACTATGGCTACACCTTC. It encodes CASSQERQGNYGYTF.

The chain combines TRBV27 with TRBJ2-7, with 7 bases identical to TRBD2. CDR3 length: 13 amino acids. V trimming: 1 base; J trimming: 4 bases; junction bases outside the gene matches: 1. CDR1 and CDR2 (germline): MNHEY, SMNVEV (reference sequence). The CDR3 coding sequence is TGTGCCAGCAGTTTATTGCGGGGGTACGAGCAGTACTTC. It is translated as CASSLLRGYEQYF.